This paragraph covers one T cell receptor (beta chain) sequence. Its recognized antigen is unknown. No base qualities exist here, and no much larger clone lies one base off it. The sample comes from a study of memory CD8 T cells in hepatitis C reinfection (dated by TCRdb to between 2016 and 2019). About the study as a whole: Among the donors, a few cleared two back-to-back HCV infections on their own, whereas two got rid of a primary infection but ended up chronically infected after reinfection. In the reinfection study, participants who had previously resolved an HCV infection were followed up every 3 months. The TCR beta repertoire of virus-specific CD8 T cells was tracked longitudinally in about five donors across an HCV reinfection episode. Late or post reinfection samples were obtained 12 to 24 weeks after detection of reinfection. A case counted as HCV reinfection when an HCV RNA test came back positive after two negative tests taken at least 60 days apart. Between about 2008 and 2013, 5 or 6 reinfection cases with stored pre-reinfection samples were identified. General conclusions and limits of the study: Because only a handful of donors were included, definitive conclusions about public clonotypes linked to secondary clearance could not be reached by the study.

This sample's time point label indicates: late/post reinfection, 12 to 24 weeks after detection. Sorted cells were sequenced directly ex vivo, without in vitro expansion prior to TCR sequencing. The donors were people who inject drugs and were enrolled in Canada's Montreal Acute Hepatitis C Cohort Study (HEPCO). As controls, total naive CD8 T cells were sorted as viable CD3+ CD8+ CD45RO- cells from a couple of donors at all three reinfection time points. Before sorting, cryopreserved peripheral blood mononuclear cells were thawed and used as the source for purifying CD8 T cells. The MACS CD8+ T cell Isolation Kit was used to enrich CD8 T cells through negative selection. Cells were sorted on a BD FACSAria II sorter using FACSDiva software, and FlowJo was used for data analysis. The library was built by means of the immunoSEQ multiplex PCR assay. Genomic DNA was extracted from the sorted cells, and the TCR beta V, D and J regions were sequenced using the automated high-throughput method of Adaptive Biotechnologies. A two-step, bias-controlled multiplex PCR was used to amplify the CDR3 regions. Amplified TCR beta libraries were sequenced on an Illumina instrument. In the paper's pipeline: The demultiplexed reads were processed to cut down on amplification and sequencing bias, and the IMGT database was used to assign CDR3 sequences to gene families. ImmunoSEQ software version 2.0 was used to analyze repertoire data. Out-of-frame sequences and sequences with stop codons in the CDR3 were removed from clonotype lists. Clonotypes with a frequency below 0.01% were excluded because such clonotypes corresponded to less than one cell. To get richness, observed richness was divided by input cell number, while evenness came from dividing Shannon entropy by log observed richness. Repertoire diversity and similarity between time points were quantified using Simpson diversity and Morisita-Horn overlap indices. Clonotypes were categorized as dominant (>1%), sub-dominant (0.5-0.99%), low abundance (0.1-0.49%) or lowest abundance (<0.1%). For the germline index, total nucleotide additions were subtracted from total CDR3 length, and that difference was then divided by total CDR3 length. Held by TCRdb, this immuneACCESS table contains in-frame sequences only and omits some clones. Under half of the omission traces to an unresolved V gene where checked; the cause of the rest is unknown. V and J calls and clone size are those listed in that table; D and trimming were worked out from the DNA. A total of approximately 46,000 clones appear in this sample, approximately 92% of them only once. 0.6% to 0.9% of the sample is taken by the ten largest.

V loses 3 bases of germline sequence and J loses 3 bases, and the interval between the two ends is 9 bases. The germline V gene (reference sequence) gives CDR1 as LNHDA and CDR2 as SQIVND. The CDR3 covers 13 residues, taking in both the cysteine and the valine. Only CDR3 DNA remains: 39 bases, in frame from the first base. The sample comprised naive CD8+ T cells sorted from blood. Taken with the paper, the label for cell subset or site translates to: total naive CD8+CD45RO- T cells. This clonotype was sampled from a man aged 18 to 29 with hepatitis C virus infection. This sequence uses TRBV19 and TRBJ2-7; a tentative D call is TRBD2 (6 bases match). The DNA sequence reads TGTGCCAGTAGTATCGGGAGTGGCTACGAGCAGTACGTC. It translates to CASSIGSGYEQYV.